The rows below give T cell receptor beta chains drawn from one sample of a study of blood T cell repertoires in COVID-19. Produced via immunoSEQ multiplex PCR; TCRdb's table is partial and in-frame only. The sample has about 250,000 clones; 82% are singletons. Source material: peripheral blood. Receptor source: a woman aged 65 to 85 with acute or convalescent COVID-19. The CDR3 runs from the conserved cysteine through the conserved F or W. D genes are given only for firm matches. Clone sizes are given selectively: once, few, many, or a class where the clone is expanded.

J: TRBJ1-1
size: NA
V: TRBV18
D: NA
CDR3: CASAESGGDTEAFF
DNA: TGTGCCAGTGCGGAGTCTGGGGGGGACACTGAAGCTTTCTTT

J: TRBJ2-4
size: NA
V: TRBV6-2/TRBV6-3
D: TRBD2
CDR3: CASSYSYTSSGGELAKNIQYF
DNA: TGTGCCAGCAGTTACTCGTATACGTCTAGCGGGGGGGAGCTAGCCAAAAACATTCAGTACTTC

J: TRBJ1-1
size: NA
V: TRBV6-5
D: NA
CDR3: CASSYSSYTEAFF
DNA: TGTGCCAGCAGTTACTCCAGTTACACTGAAGCTTTCTTT

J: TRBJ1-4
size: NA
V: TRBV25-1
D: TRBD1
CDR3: CASSPATGVLTNEKLFF
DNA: TGTGCCAGCAGCCCAGCGACAGGGGTTTTGACTAATGAAAAACTGTTTTTT

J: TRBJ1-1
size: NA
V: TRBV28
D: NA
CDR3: CASSLFQGANTEAFF
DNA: TGTGCCAGCAGTTTGTTTCAGGGTGCGAACACTGAAGCTTTCTTT

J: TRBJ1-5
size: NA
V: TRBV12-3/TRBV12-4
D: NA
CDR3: CASSSGNQPQHF
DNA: TGTGCCAGCAGTTCAGGCAATCAGCCCCAGCATTTT

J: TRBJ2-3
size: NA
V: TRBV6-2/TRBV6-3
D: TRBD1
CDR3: CASSYSIWDRDNTDTQYF
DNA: TGTGCCAGCAGTTACTCGATTTGGGACAGAGATAACACAGATACGCAGTATTTT

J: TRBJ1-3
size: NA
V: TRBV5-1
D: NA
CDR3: CASSLTGISGNTIYF
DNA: TGCGCCAGCAGCTTGACAGGGATCTCTGGAAACACCATATATTTT

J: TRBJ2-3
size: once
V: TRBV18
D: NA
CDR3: CASSGDSSDTQYF
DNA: TGTGCCAGCTCAGGGGACTCCTCAGATACGCAGTATTTT

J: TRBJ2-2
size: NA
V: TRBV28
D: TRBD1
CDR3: CASRSGGQGNTGELFF
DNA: TGTGCCAGCAGGTCGGGGGGACAGGGGAACACCGGGGAGCTGTTTTTT

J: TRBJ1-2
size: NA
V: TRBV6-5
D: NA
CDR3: CASSLRGAKGYTF
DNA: TGTGCCAGCAGCCTCCGGGGGGCGAAAGGCTACACCTTC

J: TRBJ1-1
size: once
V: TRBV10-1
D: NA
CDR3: CASNQGLGTEAFF
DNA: TGCGCCAGCAACCAGGGGTTGGGCACTGAAGCTTTCTTT

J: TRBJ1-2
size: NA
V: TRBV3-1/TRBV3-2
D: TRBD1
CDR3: CASSHSTGQGSYGYTF
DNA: TGTGCCAGCAGCCATTCGACGGGACAGGGGTCCTATGGCTACACCTTC

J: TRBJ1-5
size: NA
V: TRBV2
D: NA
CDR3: CASRGDGNQPQHF
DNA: TGTGCCAGCCGGGGGGATGGCAATCAGCCCCAGCATTTT

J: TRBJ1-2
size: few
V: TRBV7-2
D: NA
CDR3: CASSLGENYGYTF
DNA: TGTGCCAGCAGCTTAGGAGAGAACTATGGCTACACCTTC

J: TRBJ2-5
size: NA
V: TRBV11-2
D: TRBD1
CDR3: CASSTSRAGGRETQYF
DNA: TGTGCCAGCAGCACAAGCCGGGCAGGGGGCCGCGAGACCCAGTACTTC

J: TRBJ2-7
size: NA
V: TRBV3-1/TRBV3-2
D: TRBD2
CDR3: CATRLAGALPYEQYF
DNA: TGTGCCACCAGACTAGCGGGGGCCCTACCCTACGAGCAGTACTTC

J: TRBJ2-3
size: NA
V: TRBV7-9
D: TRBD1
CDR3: CASSPDRFTDTQYF
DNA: TGTGCCAGCAGCCCGGACAGGTTCACAGATACGCAGTATTTT

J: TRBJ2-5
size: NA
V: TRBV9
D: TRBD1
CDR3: CASSPGGTQYF
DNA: TGTGCCAGCAGCCCAGGGGGGACCCAGTACTTC

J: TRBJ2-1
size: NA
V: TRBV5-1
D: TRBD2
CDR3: CASSAQLAGGYNEQFF
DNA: TGCGCCAGCAGCGCCCAACTAGCGGGGGGGTACAATGAGCAGTTCTTC

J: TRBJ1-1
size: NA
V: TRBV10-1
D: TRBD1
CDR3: CASRAGTANQNTEAFF
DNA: TGCGCCAGCAGAGCCGGGACAGCGAACCAGAACACTGAAGCTTTCTTT

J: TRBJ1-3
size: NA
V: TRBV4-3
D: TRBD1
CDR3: CASSQVQGSSGNTIYF
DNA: TGCGCCAGCAGCCAAGTACAGGGGAGCTCTGGAAACACCATATATTTT

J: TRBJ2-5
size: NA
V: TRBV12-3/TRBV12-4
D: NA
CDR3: CASSFRVWETQYF
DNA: TGTGCCAGCAGTTTCAGGGTATGGGAGACCCAGTACTTC

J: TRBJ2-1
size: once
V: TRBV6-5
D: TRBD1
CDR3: CASRRQGYNEQFF
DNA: TGTGCCAGCAGGAGACAGGGGTACAATGAGCAGTTCTTC

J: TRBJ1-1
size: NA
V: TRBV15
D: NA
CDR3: CATSREREFYVTFF
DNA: TGTGCCACCAGCAGAGAACGGGAGTTTTATGTGACTTTCTTT

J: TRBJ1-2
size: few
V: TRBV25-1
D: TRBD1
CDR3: CASSEYLTGASGYTF
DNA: TGTGCCAGCAGTGAATATCTAACAGGGGCTAGTGGCTACACCTTC

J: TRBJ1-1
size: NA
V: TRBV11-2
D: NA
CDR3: CASSLLGGRTEAFF
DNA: TGTGCCAGCAGCCTACTGGGGGGAAGGACTGAAGCTTTCTTT

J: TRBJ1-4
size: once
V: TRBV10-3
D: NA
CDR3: CAISERSGFLLFF
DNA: TGTGCCATCAGTGAGCGGTCGGGTTTCCTCCTGTTTTTT

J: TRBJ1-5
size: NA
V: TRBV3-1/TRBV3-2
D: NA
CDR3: CASSQMGRWLDSNQPQHF
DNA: TGTGCCAGCAGCCAAATGGGTCGGTGGCTAGATAGCAATCAGCCCCAGCATTTT

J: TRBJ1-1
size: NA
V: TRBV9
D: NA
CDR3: CASSVEPQSEAFF
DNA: TGTGCCAGCAGCGTAGAACCCCAGTCTGAAGCTTTCTTT

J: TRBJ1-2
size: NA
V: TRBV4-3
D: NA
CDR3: CASSQDRRGGYGYTF
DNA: TGCGCCAGCAGCCAAGATCGGCGAGGGGGCTATGGCTACACCTTC

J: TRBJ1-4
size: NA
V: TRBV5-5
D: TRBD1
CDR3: CASSPTTGAVEKLFF
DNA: TGTGCCAGCAGCCCCACGACAGGGGCGGTAGAAAAACTGTTTTTT

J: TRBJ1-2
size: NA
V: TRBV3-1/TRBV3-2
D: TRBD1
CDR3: CASSPHRQGGGYTF
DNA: TGTGCCAGCAGCCCTCACCGACAGGGCGGTGGCTACACCTTC

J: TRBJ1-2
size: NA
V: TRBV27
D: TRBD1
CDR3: CASSYRGIYGYTF
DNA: TGTGCCAGCAGCTACAGGGGTATCTATGGCTACACCTTC

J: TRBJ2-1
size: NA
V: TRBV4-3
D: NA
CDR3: CASSQDPLAIGHNEQFF
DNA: TGCGCCAGCAGCCAAGATCCCCTAGCGATCGGACACAATGAGCAGTTCTTC

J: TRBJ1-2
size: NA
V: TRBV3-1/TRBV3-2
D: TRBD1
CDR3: CASSQVTGGDYGYTF
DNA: TGTGCCAGCAGCCAAGTGACAGGGGGCGACTATGGCTACACCTTC

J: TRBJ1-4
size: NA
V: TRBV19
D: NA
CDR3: CASSIGATNEKLFF
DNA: TGTGCCAGTAGTATTGGAGCAACTAATGAAAAACTGTTTTTT

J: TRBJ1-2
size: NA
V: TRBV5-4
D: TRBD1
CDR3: CASSSGPGTGFEGYTF
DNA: TGTGCCAGCAGCTCCGGTCCCGGGACAGGGTTTGAGGGCTACACCTTC

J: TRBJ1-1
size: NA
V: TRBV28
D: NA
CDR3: CASSLQGGTEAFF
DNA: TGTGCCAGCAGTTTACAGGGCGGCACTGAAGCTTTCTTT

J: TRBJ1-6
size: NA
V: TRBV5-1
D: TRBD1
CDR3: CASSGQGLVSPLHF
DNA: TGCGCCAGCAGCGGACAGGGGTTGGTTTCACCCCTCCACTTT

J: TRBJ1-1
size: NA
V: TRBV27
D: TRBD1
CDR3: CASSITGGLNTEAFF
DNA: TGTGCCAGCAGTATAACAGGGGGCTTAAACACTGAAGCTTTCTTT

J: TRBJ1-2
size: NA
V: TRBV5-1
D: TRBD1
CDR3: CASSGTENYGYTF
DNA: TGCGCCAGCAGTGGGACAGAGAACTATGGCTACACCTTC

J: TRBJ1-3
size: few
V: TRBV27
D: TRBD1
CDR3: CASSWDRDPGNTIYF
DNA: TGTGCCAGCAGTTGGGACAGGGACCCTGGAAACACCATATATTTT

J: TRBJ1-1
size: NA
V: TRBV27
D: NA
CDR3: CASRTDGEAFF
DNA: TGTGCCAGCAGGACCGACGGGGAAGCTTTCTTT

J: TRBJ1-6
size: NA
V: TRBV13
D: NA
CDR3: CASSNRVSYNSPLHF
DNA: TGTGCCAGCAGCAACAGGGTCTCCTATAATTCACCCCTCCACTTT

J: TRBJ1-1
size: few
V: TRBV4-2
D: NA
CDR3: CASSSHGGQDTEAFF
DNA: TGTGCCAGCAGCTCTCACGGGGGGCAAGACACTGAAGCTTTCTTT

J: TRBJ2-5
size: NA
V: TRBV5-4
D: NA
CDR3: CASSSGETQYF
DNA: TGTGCCAGCAGCTCAGGGGAGACCCAGTACTTC

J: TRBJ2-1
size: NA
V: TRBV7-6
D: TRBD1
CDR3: CASSPGQGNLAKQFF
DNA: TGTGCCAGCAGCCCTGGACAGGGGAATCTGGCTAAGCAGTTCTTC

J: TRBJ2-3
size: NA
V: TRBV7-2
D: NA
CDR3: CASRVQGDTQYF
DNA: TGTGCCAGCAGGGTGCAGGGAGATACGCAGTATTTT

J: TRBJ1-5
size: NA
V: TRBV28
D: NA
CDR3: CASSWGGKNNQPQHF
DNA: TGTGCCAGCAGTTGGGGCGGGAAAAACAATCAGCCCCAGCATTTT

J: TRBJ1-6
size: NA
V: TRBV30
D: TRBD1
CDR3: CACRDRGSYNSPLHF
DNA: TGTGCCTGTCGGGACAGGGGTTCCTATAATTCACCCCTCCACTTT

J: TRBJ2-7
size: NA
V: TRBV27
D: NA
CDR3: CASSLKTAGSYEQYF
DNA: TGTGCCAGCAGTTTAAAGACAGCCGGCTCCTACGAGCAGTACTTC

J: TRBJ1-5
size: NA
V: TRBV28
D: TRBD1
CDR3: CASSSGQGSNQPQHF
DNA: TGTGCCAGCAGTTCGGGACAGGGTAGCAATCAGCCCCAGCATTTT

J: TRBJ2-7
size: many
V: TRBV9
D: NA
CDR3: CASSSRRGTGLGYEQYF
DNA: TGTGCCAGCAGCTCCCGTAGGGGAACAGGGCTGGGGTACGAGCAGTACTTC

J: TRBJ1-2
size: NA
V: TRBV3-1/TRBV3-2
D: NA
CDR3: CASSQDGQWYGYTF
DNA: TGTGCCAGCAGCCAGGATGGACAGTGGTATGGCTACACCTTC

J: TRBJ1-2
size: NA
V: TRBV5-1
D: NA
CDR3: CASSLAAGRGYGYTF
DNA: TGCGCCAGCAGCTTGGCGGCAGGGCGGGGCTATGGCTACACCTTC

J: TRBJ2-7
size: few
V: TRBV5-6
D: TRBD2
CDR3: CASSLNGGGSSYEQYF
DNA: TGTGCCAGCAGCCTGAACGGCGGGGGGAGCTCCTACGAGCAGTACTTC

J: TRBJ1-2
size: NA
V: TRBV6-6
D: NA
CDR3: CASSYRRQGINYGYTF
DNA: TGTGCCAGCAGTTACCGTCGGCAGGGGATCAACTATGGCTACACCTTC

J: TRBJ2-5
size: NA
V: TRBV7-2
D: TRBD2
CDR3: CASSSGLAGSQTQYF
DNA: TGTGCCAGCAGCTCGGGACTAGCGGGGTCGCAGACCCAGTACTTC